Sequencing of this T cell receptor beta chain was carried out in a study of CD8+CD57+ T cells in acquired aplastic anemia (dated by TCRdb to the late 2010s). For context, the study as a whole: Extracted DNA from sorted CD4+ and CD8+ cells averaged 3.2 ug, ranging from roughly 0.19 to 27.4 ug. CD8+CD57+ expansion was defined as frequency above the mean frequency observed in healthy subjects. Here is what the overall study found, with its caveats: Between patients and healthy controls, no significant difference in CD8+ Simpson's diversity was found (P=0.060). Although twenty-nine CD8+ CDR3 sequences were shared by patients and controls, these sequences appeared highly expressed in patients and within the immunodominant clones of patients.

Expansion of CD8+CD57+ cells had been shown by flow cytometry in the patients chosen for sequencing. All patients had severe acquired aplastic anemia diagnosed by International Study of Aplastic Anemia and Agranulocytosis and Camitta criteria. Patients had received no therapy at the time of blood sampling. TCR repertoires of sorted CD4+ and CD8+ blood T cells from severe aplastic anemia patients and healthy subjects were deep-sequenced in the study. Patients were enrolled under clinicaltrials.gov protocols 00001620, 01623167, 00001397, 00071045, 00081523 and 00961064 in the USA. Ficoll-Paque density gradient centrifugation was used to isolate peripheral blood mononuclear cells. CD4+ and CD8+ T cells were sorted by FACS or magnetic beads before DNA extraction. Profiling of TCR beta VDJ combinations and CDR3 sequences used genomic DNA as the template. An Illumina HiSeq 2000 was the platform used for TCR repertoire sequencing. Regarding the original processing steps: TRBV/TRBJ rearrangement plots, CDR3 size and DJ length profiles, and Simpson's diversity index were used to assess repertoires. Whichever DNA sequence was most abundant in the deep sequencing data was defined as the immunodominant clone. CDR3 amino acid sequences were checked for sharing across subjects and were also compared against the VDJdb database and published repertoires. TCRdb reran the public reads through fastp at Q25 and MiXCR, keeping productive beta chains. Identical CDR3 protein sequences are pooled into one entry, listed with their most common genes and DNA. The V and J calls were determined by TCRdb, not by the authors. The sample table contains 170,000 or so distinct CDR3 sequences; only one count was recorded for roughly three fifths of them. Roughly 46% of the sample rests with the top ten.

Sequences SGHTA (CDR1) and FQGNSA (CDR2) are obtained from the germline V gene. Spanning cysteine to phenylalanine, the CDR3 consists of 16 amino acids. Of all the DNA, just the CDR3 is kept, 48 bases in frame from base 1. On this clonotype itself: Its antigen remains unidentified. One end of the junction is discordant with germline, which a read error may explain.

This clonotype was sampled from a human donor with aplastic anemia. Sequenced sample: sorted CD4+, CD8+, or CD8+CD57+ T cells (not recorded which) from PBMCs. In this chain, TRBV7-2 is recombined with TRBJ2-3; TRBD1 is perhaps the D gene, given 7 matching bases. The CDR3 sequence is CASSRGGTVSTDTRYF. The bases are TGTGCCAGCAGCCGAGGAGGGACAGTCAGCACAGATACGCGGTATTTT.